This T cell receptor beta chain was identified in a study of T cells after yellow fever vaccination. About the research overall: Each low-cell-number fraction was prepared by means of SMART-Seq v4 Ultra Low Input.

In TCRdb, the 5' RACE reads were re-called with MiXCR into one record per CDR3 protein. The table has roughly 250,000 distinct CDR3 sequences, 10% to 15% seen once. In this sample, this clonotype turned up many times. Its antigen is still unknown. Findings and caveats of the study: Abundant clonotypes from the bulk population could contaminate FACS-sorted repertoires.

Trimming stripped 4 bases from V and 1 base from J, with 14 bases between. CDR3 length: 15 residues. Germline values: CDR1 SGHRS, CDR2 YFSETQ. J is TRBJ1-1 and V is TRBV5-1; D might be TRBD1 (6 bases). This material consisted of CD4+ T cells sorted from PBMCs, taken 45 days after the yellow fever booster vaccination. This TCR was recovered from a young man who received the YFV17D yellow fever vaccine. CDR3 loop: CASSPAGQRNTEAFF. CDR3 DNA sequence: TGCGCCAGCAGCCCGGCGGGACAAAGGAACACTGAAGCTTTCTTT. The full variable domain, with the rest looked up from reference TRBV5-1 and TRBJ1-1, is KAGVTQTPRYLIKTRGQQVTLSCSPISGHRSVSWYQQTPGQGLQFLFEYFSETQRNKGNFPGRFSGRQFSNSRSEMNVSTLELGDSALYLCASSPAGQRNTEAFFGQGTRLTVV.